These T cell receptor beta chains were read from a single sample in a study of T cells in placental villitis. The data were produced by immunoSEQ multiplex PCR, yet TCRdb's version contains in-frame clones alone and is incomplete. The sample consists of some 740 clones, around 98% of them appearing once. Specimen: placental tissue containing maternal and fetal cells. The receptors come from a human donor in good health; the placental T cells may come from both mother and fetus. Both conserved end residues are part of each CDR3.

>TRBV20-1|TRBJ2-1
CSASGVGEQFF
>TRBV3-1/TRBV3-2|TRBJ2-4
CASSRCGPICKKNIQYF
>TRBV6-4|TRBJ2-1
CASKIDGVRSYNEQFF
>TRBV6-6|TRBJ1-1
CAASRDWSTEAFF
>TRBV9|TRBJ2-2
CASRGSGTGELFF
>TRBV5-4|TRBJ1-1
CASSLLTGTEAFF
>TRBV6-1|TRBJ2-7
CASSEDGSYEQYF
>TRBV6-5|TRBJ1-3
CASSRGQGKGNTIYF
>TRBV13|TRBJ2-1
CASSYRSGTSGGHSYNEQFF
>TRBV10-1|TRBJ2-1
CASREGLAGAIFHEQFF
>TRBV10-3|TRBJ2-2
CAISDRANTGELFF
>TRBV29-1|TRBJ2-7
CSGSGTSGSYEQYF
>TRBV19|TRBJ1-2
CASSVRGYGYTF
>TRBV7-3|TRBJ2-3
CASSLTGGSTDTQYF
>TRBV6-5|TRBJ2-5
CASRPQTGGLETQYF
>TRBV9|TRBJ2-7
CASSVGFSYEQYF
>TRBV11-3|TRBJ1-5
CASSLFVVTGARQPQHF
>TRBV9|TRBJ2-2
CASSVVAGELFF